The rows below give T cell receptor beta chains drawn from one sample of a study of blood T cell repertoires in COVID-19. Data came from immunoSEQ multiplex PCR; TCRdb stores just in-frame clones and leaves some out. The sample consists of some 150,000 clones, about 91% of them appearing once. Specimen: peripheral blood. Every receptor here comes from a woman in her fifties or sixties with acute or convalescent COVID-19. Each CDR3 is given with its conserved first and last residue. The D gene is left open where the match is weak. Size is omitted from some rows. Given values are once, few, many or a class for expanded clones.

>-|TRBV10-1|TRBJ2-3|14|-
CASSEQASTDTQYF
TGCGCCAGCAGTGAACAGGCAAGCACAGATACGCAGTATTTT
>TRBD1|TRBV29-1|TRBJ1-1|13|-
CSVQQGGGGEAFF
TGCAGCGTGCAACAGGGGGGAGGGGGTGAAGCTTTCTTT
>TRBD1|TRBV6-5|TRBJ1-6|15|-
CASSTRDRAGSPLHF
TGTGCCAGCAGTACCCGGGACAGGGCTGGTTCACCCCTCCACTTT
>TRBD2|TRBV27|TRBJ2-7|17|-
CASSLSNLAGGPFEQYF
TGTGCCAGCAGTTTGTCTAATCTAGCGGGAGGGCCCTTTGAGCAGTACTTC
>TRBD1|TRBV30|TRBJ2-3|15|-
CAWKGTGGWIDTQYF
TGTGCCTGGAAGGGGACAGGGGGCTGGATAGATACGCAGTATTTT
>TRBD1|TRBV27|TRBJ2-7|13|-
CASRGTGSYEQYF
TGTGCCAGCAGAGGGACAGGGAGCTACGAGCAGTACTTC
>TRBD1|TRBV15|TRBJ1-2|13|-
CATYPGGEHGYTF
TGTGCCACCTATCCAGGGGGCGAGCATGGCTACACCTTC
>-|TRBV7-8|TRBJ1-2|13|-
CASSRTGYYGYTF
TGTGCCAGCAGCCGAACAGGGTACTATGGCTACACCTTC
>TRBD2|TRBV6-5|TRBJ2-7|16|-
CASSYLRTSKTYEQYF
TGTGCCAGCAGTTATCTCCGGACTAGCAAGACCTACGAGCAGTACTTC
>-|TRBV7-9|TRBJ1-1|14|-
CASSLVARFTEAFF
TGTGCCAGCAGCTTAGTGGCCCGCTTCACTGAAGCTTTCTTT
>-|TRBV28|TRBJ2-7|13|-
CASSRGAHYEQYF
TGTGCCAGCAGTCGGGGGGCCCACTACGAGCAGTACTTC
>TRBD1|TRBV10-1|TRBJ2-1|15|-
CASTRSGTVYNEQFF
TGCGCCAGCACCCGATCGGGGACAGTTTACAATGAGCAGTTCTTC
>-|TRBV27|TRBJ2-7|15|-
CASSPRWGVESEQYF
TGTGCCAGCAGTCCCCGCTGGGGGGTAGAAAGCGAGCAGTACTTC
>-|TRBV6-2/TRBV6-3|TRBJ1-5|14|-
CASSDRTSNQPQHF
TGTGCCAGCAGTGACAGGACTAGCAATCAGCCCCAGCATTTT
>TRBD2|TRBV19|TRBJ2-1|15|-
CARLSRDYLHNEQFF
TGTGCCAGGCTTTCCCGGGACTACCTGCACAATGAGCAGTTCTTC
>TRBD2|TRBV6-5|TRBJ2-3|14|-
CASTAGGWTDTQYF
TGTGCCAGCACCGCGGGGGGGTGGACAGATACGCAGTATTTT
>-|TRBV19|TRBJ2-1|15|-
CASSILDSDYNEQFF
TGTGCCAGTAGTATCCTGGACAGTGACTACAATGAGCAGTTCTTC
>-|TRBV6-4|TRBJ2-1|15|many
CASSDSISGHNEQFF
TGTGCCAGCAGTGACTCGATCTCAGGCCACAATGAGCAGTTCTTC
>TRBD1|TRBV24-1|TRBJ1-5|16|-
CATSESHRGDSQPQHF
TGTGCCACCAGTGAATCCCACAGGGGGGATAGTCAGCCCCAGCATTTT
>TRBD1|TRBV19|TRBJ2-7|14|-
CASSRGQGPYEQYF
TGTGCCAGTAGTAGAGGACAGGGGCCCTACGAGCAGTACTTC
>-|TRBV18|TRBJ2-6|21|-
CASSPLSVLDSDFSGANVLTF
TGTGCCAGCTCACCTCTAAGCGTCCTGGACAGTGACTTCTCTGGGGCCAACGTCCTGACTTTC
>TRBD2|TRBV7-9|TRBJ2-1|15|-
CASSLVLAGTNEQFF
TGTGCCAGCAGCTTAGTACTAGCGGGAACCAATGAGCAGTTCTTC
>TRBD1|TRBV13|TRBJ2-1|18|-
CASSLGQEGQAMHNEQFF
TGTGCCAGCAGCTTAGGTCAGGAGGGACAGGCCATGCACAATGAGCAGTTCTTC
>TRBD2|TRBV6-5|TRBJ2-3|15|-
CASRRIAGGADTQYF
TGTGCCAGCAGACGGATAGCGGGGGGGGCAGATACGCAGTATTTT
>-|TRBV20-1|TRBJ1-6|11|-
CSAGVPLPLHF
TGCAGTGCAGGGGTCCCTTTACCCCTCCACTTT
>-|TRBV20-1|TRBJ1-5|11|few
CSASGAQPQHF
TGCAGTGCAAGCGGGGCTCAGCCCCAGCATTTT
>-|TRBV24-1|TRBJ1-1|12|few
CATSDLGSEAFF
TGTGCCACCAGTGATTTGGGCAGTGAAGCTTTCTTT
>-|TRBV7-6|TRBJ1-1|13|-
CASAGEGNTEAFF
TGTGCCAGTGCAGGGGAGGGGAACACTGAAGCTTTCTTT
>-|TRBV6-4|TRBJ1-2|13|-
CASSEEGVGGYTF
TGTGCCAGCAGTGAAGAAGGGGTCGGCGGCTACACCTTC
>-|TRBV19|TRBJ2-3|14|-
CASSIAGSTDTQYF
TGTGCCAGTAGTATCGCGGGGAGCACAGATACGCAGTATTTT
>-|TRBV6-5|TRBJ2-7|12|-
CASSYSRQIIYF
TGTGCCAGCAGTTACTCGAGACAGATAATTTACTTC
>-|TRBV9|TRBJ2-1|14|-
CASSVVPGEVEQFF
TGTGCCAGCAGCGTAGTTCCGGGGGAGGTTGAGCAGTTCTTC
>TRBD1|TRBV11-1|TRBJ2-7|15|-
CASSFNRGWSYEQYF
TGTGCCAGCAGCTTCAACAGGGGCTGGTCCTACGAGCAGTACTTC
>TRBD2|TRBV11-1|TRBJ2-1|14|-
CASSFGGVGNEQFF
TGTGCCAGCAGCTTTGGGGGGGTCGGAAATGAGCAGTTCTTC
>-|TRBV11-2|TRBJ1-2|13|-
CASSLDPSGDYTF
TGTGCCAGCAGCTTAGATCCCTCAGGGGACTACACCTTC
>-|TRBV6-5|TRBJ1-4|15|-
CASRTPGTFVEKLFF
TGTGCCAGCAGAACCCCCGGGACATTTGTAGAAAAACTGTTTTTT
>-|TRBV7-2|TRBJ2-7|16|-
CASSYNGGPLSYEQYF
TGTGCCAGCAGCTACAACGGGGGGCCACTCTCCTACGAGCAGTACTTC
>-|TRBV10-3|TRBJ2-2|15|-
CALRASGQNTGELFF
TGTGCCCTCAGGGCTAGTGGACAAAACACCGGGGAGCTGTTTTTT
>-|TRBV6-5|TRBJ1-3|15|-
CASQGSGRSGNTIYF
TGTGCCAGCCAAGGGAGCGGCCGCTCTGGAAACACCATATATTTT
>TRBD2|TRBV9|TRBJ2-3|17|-
CASSAPRTSGRSDTQYF
TGTGCCAGCAGCGCCCCCCGGACTAGCGGGAGATCAGATACGCAGTATTTT
>TRBD1|TRBV29-1|TRBJ2-1|14|few
CSARDRGRIDEQFF
TGCAGCGCCCGGGACAGGGGGCGCATAGATGAGCAGTTCTTC
>-|TRBV5-3|TRBJ1-1|12|once
CARSLPTGQAFF
TGTGCCAGAAGCTTGCCGACAGGACAAGCTTTCTTT
>-|TRBV12-3/TRBV12-4|TRBJ2-1|12|-
CASSLAYSQQFF
TGTGCCAGCAGTTTAGCATACTCTCAGCAGTTCTTC
>TRBD1|TRBV5-6|TRBJ2-7|14|-
CASSRQGGSYEQYF
TGTGCCAGCAGCCGACAGGGCGGCTCCTACGAGCAGTACTTC
>-|TRBV7-3|TRBJ2-1|15|-
CASSLNPSSYNEQFF
TGTGCCAGCAGCTTAAACCCTAGCTCCTACAATGAGCAGTTCTTC
>TRBD1|TRBV6-5|TRBJ2-1|14|-
CASSYLQGSSEQFF
TGTGCCAGCAGTTACCTACAGGGGAGTAGTGAGCAGTTCTTC
>TRBD1|TRBV6-5|TRBJ2-5|15|-
CASRDYRGLGETQYF
TGTGCCAGCAGGGACTACAGGGGGCTTGGAGAGACCCAGTACTTC
>-|TRBV11-2|TRBJ1-1|13|few
CASRKEAGRVAFF
TGTGCCAGCAGAAAAGAGGCAGGGCGTGTTGCTTTCTTT
>-|TRBV19|TRBJ2-7|13|once
CASSKTEFYEQYF
TGTGCCAGTAGTAAGACGGAGTTCTACGAGCAGTACTTC
>TRBD1|TRBV19|TRBJ1-2|16|-
CASSTTGQGARGGYTF
TGTGCCAGTAGTACGACCGGACAGGGGGCGCGAGGTGGCTACACCTTC
>TRBD2|TRBV5-4|TRBJ2-3|18|-
CASSLSGLAGRGADTQYF
TGTGCCAGCAGCTTGTCGGGACTAGCGGGGAGGGGCGCAGATACGCAGTATTTT
>-|TRBV28|TRBJ2-3|13|once
CASSLPGVGTQYF
TGTGCCAGCAGTCTCCCAGGGGTAGGTACGCAGTATTTT
>-|TRBV7-9|TRBJ1-4|15|-
CASSYLEYRNEKLFF
TGTGCCAGCAGCTATCTGGAGTATCGGAATGAAAAACTGTTTTTT
>-|TRBV7-6|TRBJ2-2|16|-
CASSFMDRPNTGELFF
TGTGCCAGCAGCTTTATGGACAGACCGAACACCGGGGAGCTGTTTTTT
>TRBD2|TRBV6-1|TRBJ2-4|12|-
CASREGEGLQYF
TGTGCCAGCAGGGAAGGGGAGGGGCTTCAGTACTTC
>-|TRBV27|TRBJ2-3|15|-
CASSLFGTSTDTQYF
TGTGCCAGCAGTTTATTCGGGACAAGCACAGATACGCAGTATTTT
>TRBD1|TRBV3-1/TRBV3-2|TRBJ1-1|14|-
CASSQGTGHTEAFF
TGTGCCAGCAGCCAAGGGACAGGGCACACTGAAGCTTTCTTT
>-|TRBV6-1|TRBJ1-2|13|-
CASSETGLYGYTF
TGTGCCAGCAGTGAAACAGGATTGTATGGCTACACCTTC
>-|TRBV5-4|TRBJ1-5|13|-
CASSLGQDQPQHF
TGTGCCAGCAGCTTGGGACAGGATCAGCCCCAGCATTTT